Reported below is one T cell receptor (beta chain). No antigen is known for it. The sample is drawn from a study of cytomegalovirus exposure and HLA in healthy donors. Overall study findings and caveats: Clonal expansion was found to be greater in HLA-associated TCR beta chains than in equally common others in a later analysis. Reportedly, a later analysis found an Asian-associated ancestry cluster had fewer N-insertions than the approximately 700-donor mean.

Amplification used 60 Vbeta primers and 13 Jbeta primers. The data were produced by immunoSEQ multiplex PCR, yet TCRdb's version contains in-frame clones alone and is incomplete. Of 99,000 or so clones listed, about 80% are singletons. This CDR3 spans 11 amino acids. Germline CDR1 reads SQVTM; CDR2 reads ANQGSEA. Trimming pared 3 bases from V and 8 bases from J, leaving 10 bases between. The specimen sequenced was PBMCs. The origin of this receptor is a woman between 40 and 55 years old in good health and CMV-seronegative. This chain uses TRBV29-1 with TRBJ1-2; D unresolved. As DNA, the CDR3 is TGCAGCGTTGACTCGGCGGCCGGCTACACCTTC. Its protein is CSVDSAAGYTF.